The rows below give T cell receptor beta chains drawn from one sample of a study of cytomegalovirus exposure and HLA in healthy donors. Clones were sequenced by immunoSEQ multiplex PCR, and TCRdb holds only the in-frame ones, with some missing. The table has some 130,000 clones, under 85% seen once. The sequenced sample consisted of PBMCs. The receptors come from a male donor in good health and CMV-seropositive. Each CDR3 is given with its conserved first and last residue. The order of the fields is V gene, clone size, D gene, J gene, CDR3 protein, CDR3 DNA. D genes are given only for firm matches. Size values are once, few and many counts, or a class for expanded clones, and some rows have none.

v_call: TRBV7-9
clone_size: .
d_call: TRBD1
j_call: TRBJ1-1
cdr3_aa: CASSLGDRGTEAFF
cdr3_nt: TGTGCCAGCAGCCTAGGGGACAGGGGGACTGAAGCTTTCTTT

v_call: TRBV2
clone_size: .
d_call: .
j_call: TRBJ1-6
cdr3_aa: CASSTSTGSPLHF
cdr3_nt: TGTGCCAGCTCGACATCCACGGGGTCACCCCTCCACTTT

v_call: TRBV7-9
clone_size: .
d_call: TRBD2
j_call: TRBJ2-1
cdr3_aa: CASSLEAGGPNNEQFF
cdr3_nt: TGTGCCAGCAGCTTAGAAGCGGGGGGGCCCAACAATGAGCAGTTCTTC

v_call: TRBV6-1
clone_size: few
d_call: TRBD2
j_call: TRBJ2-5
cdr3_aa: CASSESVRGAEETQYF
cdr3_nt: TGTGCCAGCAGTGAATCGGTGCGGGGGGCCGAAGAGACCCAGTACTTC

v_call: TRBV27
clone_size: .
d_call: .
j_call: TRBJ2-7
cdr3_aa: CASSLKGLPYEQYF
cdr3_nt: TGTGCCAGCAGTCTAAAGGGACTCCCCTACGAGCAGTACTTC

v_call: TRBV27
clone_size: .
d_call: .
j_call: TRBJ2-3
cdr3_aa: CASSLWRGGNLRTDTQYF
cdr3_nt: TGTGCCAGCAGTTTATGGAGGGGTGGGAATCTTCGGACAGATACGCAGTATTTT

v_call: TRBV5-6
clone_size: .
d_call: .
j_call: TRBJ2-2
cdr3_aa: CASSFGFQEDTGELFF
cdr3_nt: TGTGCCAGCAGCTTTGGGTTCCAGGAGGACACCGGGGAGCTGTTTTTT

v_call: TRBV6-1
clone_size: .
d_call: .
j_call: TRBJ2-7
cdr3_aa: CASSTNRESTYEQYF
cdr3_nt: TGTGCCAGCAGTACTAACAGGGAGTCTACCTACGAGCAGTACTTC

v_call: TRBV28
clone_size: .
d_call: .
j_call: TRBJ2-7
cdr3_aa: CASSLRPPSYEQYF
cdr3_nt: TGTGCCAGCAGTCTGAGGCCCCCCAGTTACGAGCAGTACTTC

v_call: TRBV18
clone_size: few
d_call: .
j_call: TRBJ1-1
cdr3_aa: CASSPKRLGHTEAFF
cdr3_nt: TGTGCCAGCTCACCAAAGCGGTTAGGTCACACTGAAGCTTTCTTT

v_call: TRBV9
clone_size: .
d_call: .
j_call: TRBJ2-5
cdr3_aa: CASSVGAGQETQYF
cdr3_nt: TGTGCCAGCAGCGTAGGGGCCGGCCAAGAGACCCAGTACTTC

v_call: TRBV27
clone_size: .
d_call: .
j_call: TRBJ1-5
cdr3_aa: CASSLRGGGQPQHF
cdr3_nt: TGTGCCAGCAGTTTAAGGGGCGGAGGGCAGCCCCAGCATTTT

v_call: TRBV20-1
clone_size: .
d_call: TRBD1
j_call: TRBJ1-1
cdr3_aa: CSVNDRGPTFF
cdr3_nt: TGCAGTGTAAATGACAGGGGGCCAACTTTCTTT

v_call: TRBV28
clone_size: .
d_call: TRBD2
j_call: TRBJ2-1
cdr3_aa: CASSWPRGVPSYNEQFF
cdr3_nt: TGTGCCAGCAGTTGGCCGCGGGGGGTCCCCTCCTACAATGAGCAGTTCTTC

v_call: TRBV7-2
clone_size: few
d_call: .
j_call: TRBJ2-5
cdr3_aa: CASSLTREETQYF
cdr3_nt: TGTGCCAGCAGCTTAACACGGGAGGAGACCCAGTACTTC

v_call: TRBV5-5
clone_size: .
d_call: .
j_call: TRBJ2-7
cdr3_aa: CASSQPLTGAYEQYF
cdr3_nt: TGTGCCAGCAGCCAGCCCCTCACCGGGGCCTACGAGCAGTACTTC

v_call: TRBV6-1
clone_size: few
d_call: .
j_call: TRBJ1-5
cdr3_aa: CASTRGGQSHQPQHF
cdr3_nt: TGTGCCAGCACTCGAGGAGGGCAGAGCCATCAGCCCCAGCATTTT

v_call: TRBV11-2
clone_size: .
d_call: TRBD1
j_call: TRBJ2-7
cdr3_aa: CASSSGQHLYEQYF
cdr3_nt: TGTGCCAGCAGCTCGGGACAGCACCTCTACGAGCAGTACTTC

v_call: TRBV7-2
clone_size: few
d_call: TRBD1
j_call: TRBJ2-1
cdr3_aa: CASSPDRGLHNEQFF
cdr3_nt: TGTGCCAGCAGCCCCGACAGGGGGCTACACAATGAGCAGTTCTTC